This entry lists 5 T cell receptor gamma chains sequenced from one sample in a study of Vδ1+ human thymocytes. General study points: Thymic TRG and TRD repertoires appeared highly polyclonal.

Their antigens remain unidentified. RNA was extracted from the cells and then reverse transcribed. The CDR3 regions were amplified by multiplex PCR from V-gene primers to a constant-region primer. TCRdb used CATT to re-call clones from the multiplex PCR reads. The sample shows approximately 40,000 gamma-chain clones, 20% to 25% of them seen only once. Material for sequencing was Vdelta1+ gamma-delta thymocytes from the thymus. Subset specified: FACS-sorted CD3+ TCRalphabeta- TCRVdelta1+ TCRVdelta2- thymocytes. The source of these receptors is a girl less than two years old who had congenital heart surgery.

This clone has more than one count but fewer than ten. The genes are TRGV4 and TRGJ1 or TRGJ2. Germline assignment: CDR1 EGSTGY and CDR2 YDSYTSSV. There are 14 residues in the CDR3. Trimming removed 2 bases from V and 0 bases from J; junction bases left unmatched: 4. Written as DNA, the CDR3 is TGTGCCACCTGGGATGCCAAGAATTATTATAAGAAACTCTTT. Amino acid sequence: CATWDAKNYYKKLF.

This clone occurred a few times. The V and J genes are TRGV2 and TRGJ1 or TRGJ2. The V gene end was trimmed by 3 bases and the J gene end by 6 bases; junction bases not matched to a gene: 8. The CDR3 loop spans 13 amino acids. The germline gives CDR1 EGSNGY, CDR2 YDSYNSKV. The CDR3 bases are TGTGCCACCTGGGACCTAGCCGGTTATAAGAAACTCTTT. Protein sequence: CATWDLAGYKKLF.

The chain recombines TRGV3 with TRGJP2. In germline, CDR1 is VTNTFY, CDR2 YDVSTARD (reference sequence). CDR3 length: 16 residues. V shed 0 bases and J 3 bases; nucleotides not matched to a gene: 7. The DNA of the CDR3 is TGTGCCACCTGGGACAGGCGAGACGGTAGTGATTGGATCAAGACGTTT. The encoded protein is CATWDRRDGSDWIKTF.

Of note for this clone: This CDR3 is also generated by other DNA sequences in the sample. The chain has TRGV2 and TRGJP2. Trimming cost V 3 bases and J 0 bases; bases outside gene matches: 4. CDR3 length: 15 amino acids. Germline loops: CDR1 EGSNGY, CDR2 YDSYNSKV. CDR3 in amino acids: CATWDPYSSDWIKTF. Here the CDR3 DNA reads TGTGCCACCTGGGACCCTTATAGTAGTGATTGGATCAAGACGTTT.

The chain combines TRGV4 with TRGJ1 or TRGJ2. The CDR3 is made up of 15 amino acids. J was trimmed by 10 bases and V by 5 bases; bases with no gene match: 20. CDR1 and CDR2 (germline): EGSTGY, YDSYTSSV. This CDR3 is CATWVRGPKPTKKLF. Here the CDR3 DNA reads TGTGCCACCTGGGTCCGGGGACCCAAGCCAACCAAGAAACTCTTT.